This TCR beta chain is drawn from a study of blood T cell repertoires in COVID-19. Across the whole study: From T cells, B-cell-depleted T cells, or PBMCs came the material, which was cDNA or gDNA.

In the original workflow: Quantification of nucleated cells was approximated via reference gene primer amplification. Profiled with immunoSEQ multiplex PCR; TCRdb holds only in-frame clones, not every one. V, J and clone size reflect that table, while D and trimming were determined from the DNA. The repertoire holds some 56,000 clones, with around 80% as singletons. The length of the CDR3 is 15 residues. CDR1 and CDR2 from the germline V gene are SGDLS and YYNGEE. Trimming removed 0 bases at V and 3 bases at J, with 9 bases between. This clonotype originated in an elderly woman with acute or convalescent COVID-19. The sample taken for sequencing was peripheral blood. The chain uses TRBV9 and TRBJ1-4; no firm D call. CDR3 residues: CASSVDYTPNEKLFF. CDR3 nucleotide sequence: TGTGCCAGCAGCGTAGACTACACCCCTAATGAAAAACTGTTTTTT.